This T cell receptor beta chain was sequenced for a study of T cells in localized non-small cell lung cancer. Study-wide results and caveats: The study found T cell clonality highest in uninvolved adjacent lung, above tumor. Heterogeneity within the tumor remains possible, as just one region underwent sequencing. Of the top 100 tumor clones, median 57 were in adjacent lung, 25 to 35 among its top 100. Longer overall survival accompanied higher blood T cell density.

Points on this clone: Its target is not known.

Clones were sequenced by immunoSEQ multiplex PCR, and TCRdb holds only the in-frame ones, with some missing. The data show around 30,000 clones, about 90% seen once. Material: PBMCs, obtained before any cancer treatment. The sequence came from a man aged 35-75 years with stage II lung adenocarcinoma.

The chain's CDR3 is CASSEGRRGPYEQYF. The CDR3 coding sequence is TGTGCCAGCAGTGAAGGTCGTCGGGGCCCCTACGAGCAGTACTTC. The gene calls are TRBV6-1 and TRBJ2-7; the D gene could be TRBD1 or TRBD2 (5 bases each). The length of the CDR3 is 15 residues. Trimming left V 1 base short and J 2 bases short, with 12 bases between. Germline V lookup: CDR1 MNHNS, CDR2 SASEGT.